What follows is one T cell receptor beta chain and its context. Its antigen remains unidentified. This entry is derived from a study of T cell responses to AZD1222 COVID-19 vaccine. Here immunoSEQ multiplex PCR was the method, and the copy in TCRdb shows in-frame clones only, minus some. Among 150,000 to 200,000 clones listed, about 92% were seen once. Germline CDR1 is SEHNR and CDR2 is FQNEAQ (reference sequence). The CDR3 length is 12 residues. The V gene lost 1 base and the J gene lost 3 bases, with 4 bases spanning the gap. Study-wide results and caveats: Increased Spike-specific TCR breadth and depth were observed after two AZD1222 doses.

The chain couples TRBV7-9 to TRBJ2-7; D remains unclear. The sample was peripheral blood, taken on day 0 of AZD1222 vaccination. This receptor was obtained from an adult in good health. The CDR3 spells CASSLDHYEQYF. The CDR3 bases are TGTGCCAGCAGCTTAGACCACTACGAGCAGTACTTC. The whole variable domain, filled in from reference TRBV7-9 and TRBJ2-7, reads DTGVSQNPRHKITKRGQNVTFRCDPISEHNRLYWYRQTLGQGPEFLTYFQNEAQLEKSRLLSDRFSAERPKGSFSTLEIQRTEQGDSAMYLCASSLDHYEQYFGPGTRLTVT.